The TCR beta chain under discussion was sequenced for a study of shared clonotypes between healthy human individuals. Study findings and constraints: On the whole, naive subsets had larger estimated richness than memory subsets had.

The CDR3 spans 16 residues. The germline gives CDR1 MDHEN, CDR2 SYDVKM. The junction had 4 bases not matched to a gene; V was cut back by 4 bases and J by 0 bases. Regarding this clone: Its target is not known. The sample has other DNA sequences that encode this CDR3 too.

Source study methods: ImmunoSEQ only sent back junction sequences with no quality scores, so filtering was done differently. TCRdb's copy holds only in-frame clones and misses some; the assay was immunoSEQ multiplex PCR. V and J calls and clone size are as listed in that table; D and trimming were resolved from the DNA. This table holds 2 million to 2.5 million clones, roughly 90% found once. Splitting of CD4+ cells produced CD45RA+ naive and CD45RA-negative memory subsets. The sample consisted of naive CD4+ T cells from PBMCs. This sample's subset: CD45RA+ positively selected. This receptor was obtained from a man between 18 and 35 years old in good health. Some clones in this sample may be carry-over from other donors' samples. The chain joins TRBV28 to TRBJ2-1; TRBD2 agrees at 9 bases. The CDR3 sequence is CASSSPAGGSYNEQFF. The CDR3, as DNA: TGTGCCAGCAGTTCCCCAGCGGGAGGCTCCTACAATGAGCAGTTCTTC. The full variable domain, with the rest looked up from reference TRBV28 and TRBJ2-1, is DVKVTQSSRYLVKRTGEKVFLECVQDMDHENMFWYRQDPGLGLRLIYFSYDVKMKEKGDIPEGYSVSREKKERFSLILESASTNQTSMYLCASSSPAGGSYNEQFFGPGTRLTVL.